This T cell receptor (beta chain) was captured by sequencing in a study of shared clonotypes between healthy human individuals. Measured with immunoSEQ multiplex PCR; TCRdb has only the in-frame clones, and not every one. In the table there are approximately 2,000,000 clones, 85% to 95% of which are singletons. The CDR3 sequence is 12 residues long. From germline, CDR1 is GTSNPN and CDR2 SVGIG (reference sequence). Trimming removed 1 base at V and 6 bases at J, with 7 bases between. Points from the study as a whole: Clonotype sharing among donors was thought likely to change with sequencing depth.

Regarding this clone: Antigen specificity is unknown. This CDR3 is also generated by other DNA sequences in the sample.

The clonotype comes from a man in his late teens or twenties in good health. Some clones in this sample may be carry-over from other donors' samples. V and J are TRBV30 and TRBJ1-5; D may be TRBD1 (5 bases). The sample taken for sequencing was naive CD4+ T cells from PBMCs. This sample's subset: CD45RA+ positively selected. The CDR3 DNA follows: TGTGCCTGGAGTGGGGGGAGTCAGCCCCAGCATTTT. The encoded protein is CAWSGGSQPQHF.